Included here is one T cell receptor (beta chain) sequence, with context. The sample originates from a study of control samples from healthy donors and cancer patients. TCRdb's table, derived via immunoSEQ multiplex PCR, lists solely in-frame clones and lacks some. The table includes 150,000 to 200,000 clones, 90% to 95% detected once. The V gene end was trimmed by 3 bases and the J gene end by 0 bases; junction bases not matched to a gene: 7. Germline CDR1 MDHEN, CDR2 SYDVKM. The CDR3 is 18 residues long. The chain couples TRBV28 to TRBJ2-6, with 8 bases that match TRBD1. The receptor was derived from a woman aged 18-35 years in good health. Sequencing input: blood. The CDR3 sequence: CASSFRQGLRSGANVLTF. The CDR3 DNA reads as TGTGCCAGCAGTTTTAGACAGGGGTTACGCTCTGGGGCCAACGTCCTGACTTTC. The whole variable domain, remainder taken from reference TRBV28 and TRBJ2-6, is DVKVTQSSRYLVKRTGEKVFLECVQDMDHENMFWYRQDPGLGLRLIYFSYDVKMKEKGDIPEGYSVSREKKERFSLILESASTNQTSMYLCASSFRQGLRSGANVLTFGAGSRLTVL.